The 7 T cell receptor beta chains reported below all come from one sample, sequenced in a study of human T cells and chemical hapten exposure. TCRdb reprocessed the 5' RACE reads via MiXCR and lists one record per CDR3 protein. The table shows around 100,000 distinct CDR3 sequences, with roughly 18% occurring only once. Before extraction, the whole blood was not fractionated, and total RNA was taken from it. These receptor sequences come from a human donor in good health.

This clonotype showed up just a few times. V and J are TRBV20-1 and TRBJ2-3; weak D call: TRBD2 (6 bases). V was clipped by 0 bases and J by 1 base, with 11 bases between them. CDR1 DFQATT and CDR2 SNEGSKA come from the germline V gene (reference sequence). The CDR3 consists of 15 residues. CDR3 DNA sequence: TGCAGTGCTAGAGATGGCAGGGAGGGCACAGATACGCAGTATTTT. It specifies CSARDGREGTDTQYF.

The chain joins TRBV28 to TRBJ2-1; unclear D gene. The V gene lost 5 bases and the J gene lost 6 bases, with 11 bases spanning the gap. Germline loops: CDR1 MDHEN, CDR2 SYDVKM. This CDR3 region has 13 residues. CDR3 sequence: CASSGWLSNEQFF. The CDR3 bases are TGTGCCAGCAGTGGGTGGCTATCCAATGAGCAGTTCTTC.

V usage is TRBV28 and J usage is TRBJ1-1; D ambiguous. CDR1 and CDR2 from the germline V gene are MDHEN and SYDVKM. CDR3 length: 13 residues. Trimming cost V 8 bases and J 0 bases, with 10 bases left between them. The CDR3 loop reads CASPTRVNTEAFF. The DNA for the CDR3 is TGTGCCAGCCCGACAAGGGTGAACACTGAAGCTTTCTTT.

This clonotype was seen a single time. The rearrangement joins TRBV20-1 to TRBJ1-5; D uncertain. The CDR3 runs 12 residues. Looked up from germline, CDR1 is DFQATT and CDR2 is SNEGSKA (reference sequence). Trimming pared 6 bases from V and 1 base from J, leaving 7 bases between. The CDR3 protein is CSADTSNQPQHF. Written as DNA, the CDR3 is TGCAGTGCAGACACCAGCAATCAGCCCCAGCATTTT.

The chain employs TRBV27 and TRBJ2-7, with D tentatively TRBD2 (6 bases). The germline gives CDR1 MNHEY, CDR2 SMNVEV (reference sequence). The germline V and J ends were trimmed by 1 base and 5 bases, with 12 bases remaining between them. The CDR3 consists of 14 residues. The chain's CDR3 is CASSLFSGSHEQYF. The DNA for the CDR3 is TGTGCCAGCAGTTTATTCTCCGGGAGTCACGAGCAGTACTTC.

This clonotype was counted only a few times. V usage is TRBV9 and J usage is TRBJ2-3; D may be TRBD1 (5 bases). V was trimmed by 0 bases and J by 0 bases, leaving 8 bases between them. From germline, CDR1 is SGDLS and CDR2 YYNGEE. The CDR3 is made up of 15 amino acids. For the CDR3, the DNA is TGTGCCAGCAGCGTAGGGAGACAGAGCACAGATACGCAGTATTTT. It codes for CASSVGRQSTDTQYF.

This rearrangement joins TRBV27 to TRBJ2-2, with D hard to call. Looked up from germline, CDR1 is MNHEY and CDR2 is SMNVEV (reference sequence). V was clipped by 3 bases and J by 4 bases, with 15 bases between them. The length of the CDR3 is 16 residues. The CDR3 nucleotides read TGTGCCAGCAGTTTTTTTCCTAGAGAGAGCACCGGGGAGCTGTTTTTT. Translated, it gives CASSFFPRESTGELFF.